These 18 T cell receptor beta chains share one sample of origin, sequenced in a study of PD-1 blockade in classical Hodgkin lymphoma. There was relapse after autologous stem cell transplantation in every patient, and there was variation in brentuximab vedotin exposure. Libraries were prepared by immunoSEQ multiplex PCR; TCRdb keeps only in-frame clonotypes and omits some of them. The table records about 62,000 clones, about nine tenths of them present only once. Here the sequenced sample was peripheral blood mononuclear cells (PBMCs), taken at baseline. The receptors derive from a human donor with classical Hodgkin lymphoma.

V gene TRBV19 combines with J gene TRBJ2-1; 9 bases match TRBD2. V lost 2 bases, J lost 6 bases, and 8 bases stayed unmatched. There are 16 residues in the CDR3. Germline CDR1 reads LNHDA; CDR2 reads SQIVND (reference sequence). The CDR3 here is CASSILGGGASNEQFF. The CDR3 DNA sequence: TGTGCCAGTAGTATATTGGGCGGGGGGGCTTCCAATGAGCAGTTCTTC.

The chain links TRBV7-6 to TRBJ1-3; D is undetermined. The V and J ends lost 5 bases and 0 bases respectively, with 14 bases between them. CDR3 length: 16 residues. Per germline, CDR1 SGHVS and CDR2 FNYEAQ. CDR3 region: CASSESAANSGNTIYF. DNA of the CDR3: TGTGCCAGCAGCGAGAGTGCGGCCAACTCTGGAAACACCATATATTTT.

This clone has only one observation. CDR3 bases: TGTGCCAGCAGTGAAACGCAGGGAGGGGACTACGAGCAGTACTTC. Translated, it gives CASSETQGGDYEQYF. The chain couples TRBV2 to TRBJ2-7; 7 positions match TRBD2. The CDR3 is made up of 15 amino acids. CDR1 is SNHLY and CDR2 is FYNNEI in the germline V gene. J lost 3 bases, V lost 2 bases, and 7 bases had no gene match.

This rearrangement joins TRBV5-4 to TRBJ1-5; possibly TRBD1 for D (5 bases). The CDR3 loop spans 14 amino acids. V lost 4 bases, J lost 6 bases, and 14 bases lay in between. From germline, CDR1 is SGHNT and CDR2 YYREEE (reference sequence). The CDR3 nucleotides are TGTGCCAGCAGCCAGGGACCTGGGGGTCAGCCCCAGCATTTT. Its translation: CASSQGPGGQPQHF.

The rearrangement links TRBV29-1 to TRBJ2-1; D possibly corresponds to TRBD2 (6 bases). Germline V gene sequence: CDR1 SQVTM, CDR2 ANQGSEA. Trimming shortened V by 3 bases and J by 4 bases, and 25 bases separated the two germline ends. The CDR3 sequence is 18 residues long. The CDR3 reads CSVDEDTSAEGLYNEQFF. The CDR3 DNA reads as TGCAGCGTTGACGAAGATACTAGTGCGGAGGGCTTGTACAATGAGCAGTTCTTC.

Notes on this clone: A junction end diverges from the germline sequence, so it may reflect a read error. The chain joins TRBV5-8 to TRBJ1-5; D not certain. The CDR3 covers 16 residues. Germline V gives CDR1 SGHTS, CDR2 YDEGEE. The CDR3, as DNA: TGTGCCAGCAGCCCGGCGGGGATGGGTAGCGATCAGCCCCAGCATTTT. It yields the protein CASSPAGMGSDQPQHF.

A remark on this clone: Other DNA sequences in the sample encode the same CDR3. The chain employs TRBV9 and TRBJ1-1; D is possibly TRBD1 (6 bases). CDR3 size: 18 residues. Trimming cost V 4 bases and J 6 bases, with 28 bases left between them. CDR1 SGDLS and CDR2 YYNGEE come from the germline V gene. CDR3 coding DNA: TGTGCCAGCAGCAGCGGAGAGGGGGATTTGCAGGGGCTATCTGAAGCTTTCTTT. Protein sequence: CASSSGEGDLQGLSEAFF. Full variable domain (remainder filled in from reference TRBV9 and TRBJ1-1): DSGVTQTPKHLITATGQRVTLRCSPRSGDLSVYWYQQSLDQGLQFLIQYYNGEERAKGNILERFSAQQFPDLHSELNLSSLELGDSALYFCASSSGEGDLQGLSEAFFGQGTRLTVV.

The genes are TRBV14 and TRBJ1-2; TRBD1 is a possible D gene (5 bases). Germline values: CDR1 SGHDN, CDR2 FVKESK. This CDR3 has 13 residues. V was shortened by 6 bases and J by 1 base, with 9 bases between the two germline ends. The CDR3 bases are TGTGCCAGCAGTCCCGGGGGTAACTATGGCTACACCTTC. Protein: CASSPGGNYGYTF. The whole variable domain, filled in from reference TRBV14 and TRBJ1-2, reads EAGVTQFPSHSVIEKGQTVTLRCDPISGHDNLYWYRRVMGKEIKFLLHFVKESKQDESGMPNNRFLAERTGGTYSTLKVQPAELEDSGVYFCASSPGGNYGYTFGSGTRLTVV.

In the case of this clone: A read error may account for a junction end that differs from germline. J is TRBJ1-4 and V is TRBV30, with D unresolved. CDR3 length equals 13 residues. In germline, CDR1 is GTSNPN, CDR2 SVGIG (reference sequence). CDR3 sequence: CAWSVRRPVIPLF. DNA for the CDR3: TGTGCCTGGAGTGTAAGGAGGCCAGTGATCCCGCTTTTT.

This clone was found a few times. V gene TRBV5-5 combines with J gene TRBJ1-5, with TRBD1 matching 8 bases. V was pared by 7 bases and J by 2 bases, with 11 bases of the junction left unmatched. This CDR3 contains 16 residues. The germline V gene encodes CDR1 SGHKS and CDR2 YYEKEE (reference sequence). The CDR3 coding sequence is TGTGCCAGCGCCATCCTCCCGGGACAGGGCAATCAGCCCCAGCATTTT. Translating it yields CASAILPGQGNQPQHF.

V usage is TRBV11-2 and J usage is TRBJ2-5; 9 nucleotides match TRBD2. CDR1 is SGHAT and CDR2 is FQNNGV in the germline V gene. The V and J ends lost 2 bases and 0 bases, in that order; junction bases with no gene match: 4. The CDR3 covers 16 residues. CDR3 in DNA: TGTGCCAGCAGCTTAATGGCGGGGGGGTACCAAGAGACCCAGTACTTC. This sequence encodes CASSLMAGGYQETQYF.

The chain's CDR3 is CASSDHMNTEAFF. The CDR3 nucleotides read TGTGCCAGCAGTGATCACATGAACACTGAAGCTTTCTTT. This chain links TRBV25-1 with TRBJ1-1; D is ambiguous. Trimming left V 3 bases short and J 0 bases short, with 5 bases between. The germline CDR1 and CDR2 sequences are MGHDK and SYGVNS. This CDR3 comprises 13 residues.

The chain uses TRBV7-2 and TRBJ2-7; the match to TRBD1 covers 10 bases. The ends lost 2 bases at V and 5 bases at J; junction bases unmatched: 12. CDR3 size: 17 residues. Germline CDR1 SGHTA, CDR2 FQGNSA. CDR3 sequence: CASSLSSGQGKVNEQYF. The CDR3 nucleotides are TGTGCCAGCAGCTTATCCTCGGGACAGGGGAAAGTTAACGAGCAGTACTTC.

The genes are TRBV5-5 and TRBJ1-5, with unresolved D. The CDR3 is made up of 14 amino acids. Germline CDR1 reads SGHKS; CDR2 reads YYEKEE (reference sequence). Trimming removed 0 bases at V and 5 bases at J, with 9 bases between. The CDR3 DNA reads TGTGCCAGCAGCTTGGAGGCAGTGTATCAGCCCCAGCATTTT. This translates into CASSLEAVYQPQHF.

The chain is built from TRBV28 and TRBJ1-1; D is unclear. CDR3 length: 15 residues. Trimming stripped 5 bases from V and 2 bases from J, with 15 bases between. Germline V gene data show CDR1 as MDHEN and CDR2 as SYDVKM. This CDR3 is CASSLRTLRNTEAFF. The CDR3, as DNA: TGTGCCAGCAGTCTCCGGACTTTGCGAAACACTGAAGCTTTCTTT. Filled out from reference TRBV28 and TRBJ1-1, the complete variable domain reads DVKVTQSSRYLVKRTGEKVFLECVQDMDHENMFWYRQDPGLGLRLIYFSYDVKMKEKGDIPEGYSVSREKKERFSLILESASTNQTSMYLCASSLRTLRNTEAFFGQGTRLTVV.

V and J are TRBV27 and TRBJ2-7; the match to TRBD1 covers 7 bases. The germline V gene encodes CDR1 MNHEY and CDR2 SMNVEV (reference sequence). CDR3 size: 15 residues. V lost 4 bases to trimming and J lost 3 bases; unmatched junction nucleotides: 9. CDR3 sequence: CASSSGTAKHYEQYF. In nucleotides, the CDR3 is TGTGCCAGCAGTTCAGGGACAGCGAAACACTACGAGCAGTACTTC.

The chain has TRBV5-6 and TRBJ2-3, with 8 bases aligning to TRBD1. This CDR3 has 15 residues. CDR1 and CDR2 from the germline V gene are SGHDT and YYEEEE. The V and J ends lost 5 bases and 2 bases, in that order; junction bases with no gene match: 7. CDR3 nucleotides: TGTGCCAGCAGTCCCGGACAGGGATACACAGATACGCAGTATTTT. Its translation: CASSPGQGYTDTQYF.

This clone was found once. This rearrangement joins TRBV5-1 to TRBJ2-1, with D possibly being TRBD1 (6 bases). Germline V lookup: CDR1 SGHRS, CDR2 YFSETQ. Trimming cost V 1 base and J 10 bases, with 12 bases left between them. The CDR3 length is 13 residues. The CDR3 reads CASSLQLTGEQFF. CDR3 in DNA: TGCGCCAGCAGCTTGCAACTGACAGGAGAGCAGTTCTTC.